Below, 9 T cell receptor beta chains from the same sample are listed, as sequenced in a study of Graves' ophthalmopathy and Graves' hyperthyroidism. TCR beta CDR3 amplification used RNA transcripts. An opening RT-PCR round employed HTBI primers and preceded a second-round multiplex PCR. One entry per CDR3 protein, called by TCRdb with MiXCR from the multiplex PCR reads. Among approximately 330,000 distinct CDR3 sequences listed, under 20% were seen once. Sequenced: peripheral blood. The source is an adult man with Graves' ophthalmopathy.

The CDR3 spells CASKARGRYEQYF. CDR3 nucleotide sequence: TGTGCCAGCAAGGCTCGGGGGAGGTACGAGCAGTACTTC. V gene TRBV6-1 combines with J gene TRBJ2-7; maybe TRBD2 (6 bases). V was trimmed by 7 bases and J by 4 bases, leaving 14 bases between them. CDR3 length: 13 residues. CDR1 is MNHNS and CDR2 is SASEGT in the germline V gene.

This clonotype was recorded at least ten times. V is TRBV6-2 or TRBV6-3 and J is TRBJ2-7; 11 bases are shared with TRBD1. This CDR3 spans 18 amino acids. CDR1 is MNHEY, CDR2 SVGEGT, per germline. V was clipped by 2 bases and J by 7 bases; unmatched bases: 16. This CDR3 reads CASSYIGTGGAPTGEQYF. The CDR3 nucleotides read TGTGCCAGCAGTTACATTGGGACAGGGGGTGCCCCGACGGGAGAGCAGTACTTC.

This clonotype was found many times. The chain carries TRBV6-2 or TRBV6-3 and TRBJ1-1; 10 bases are shared with TRBD1. Germline V gene lookup returns CDR1 MNHEY and CDR2 SVGEGT. The J segment lost 5 bases and the V segment lost 5 bases, leaving 17 bases of the junction unmatched. This CDR3 spans 18 amino acids. This CDR3 reads CASSPRGQGITAGTEAFF. In DNA form, the CDR3 reads TGTGCCAGCAGTCCCAGGGGACAGGGGATAACCGCGGGGACTGAAGCTTTCTTT.

The chain recombines TRBV7-2 with TRBJ2-6, with no clear D. The CDR3 has 15 residues. Germline V gene data show CDR1 as SGHTA and CDR2 as FQGNSA. V lost 2 bases and J 0 bases, leaving 5 bases between the germline ends. This CDR3 is CASSLYTSGANVLTF. In DNA, the CDR3 is TGTGCCAGCAGCTTATACACCTCTGGGGCCAACGTCCTGACTTTC.

The sample holds many counts of this clonotype. The chain couples TRBV20-1 to TRBJ1-1; D call uncertain. V lost 0 bases and J lost 3, with 5 bases in between. Germline V gives CDR1 DFQATT, CDR2 SNEGSKA (reference sequence). The CDR3 runs 12 residues. The CDR3 here is CSARDPDTEAFF. The CDR3 region has the DNA TGCAGTGCTAGAGATCCGGACACTGAAGCTTTCTTT.

At least ten counts were recorded for this clonotype. The chain carries TRBV4-2 and TRBJ1-5; D is unclear. V was trimmed by 2 bases and J by 0 bases, leaving 14 bases between them. This CDR3 region has 17 residues. The V gene's germline CDR1 is LGHNA and CDR2 YNFKEQ. The DNA for the CDR3 is TGTGCCAGCAGCCAACTCTTCAGCCCGAATAGCAATCAGCCCCAGCATTTT. Residues: CASSQLFSPNSNQPQHF.

This clonotype was counted ten times or more. The genes are TRBV2 and TRBJ2-2; D possibly corresponds to TRBD1 (6 bases). Germline V gene data show CDR1 as SNHLY and CDR2 as FYNNEI. V lost 6 bases and J 2 bases, leaving 13 bases between the germline ends. This CDR3 is built from 15 residues. The chain's CDR3 is CASSWTAPNTGELFF. The CDR3 DNA sequence: TGTGCCAGCAGCTGGACAGCTCCCAACACCGGGGAGCTGTTTTTT.

This chain connects TRBV28 to TRBJ2-7; no firm D call. The germline V gene has CDR1 MDHEN and CDR2 SYDVKM. Trimming cost V 8 bases and J 2 bases, with 7 bases left between them. This CDR3 is 11 amino acids long. CDR3 bases: TGTGCCAGCGGATTAACCTACGAGCAGTACTTC. Amino acid sequence: CASGLTYEQYF.

At least ten counts were recorded for this clonotype. This sequence joins TRBV7-2 and TRBJ2-5, with D possibly TRBD1 on 6 matching bases. V was pared by 2 bases and J by 5 bases, with 15 bases between. Germline CDR1 reads SGHTA; CDR2 reads FQGNSA. The CDR3 length is 15 residues. CDR3 bases: TGTGCCAGCAGCTTAACCATGGGGGCCACGGAGACCCAGTACTTC. It translates to CASSLTMGATETQYF.